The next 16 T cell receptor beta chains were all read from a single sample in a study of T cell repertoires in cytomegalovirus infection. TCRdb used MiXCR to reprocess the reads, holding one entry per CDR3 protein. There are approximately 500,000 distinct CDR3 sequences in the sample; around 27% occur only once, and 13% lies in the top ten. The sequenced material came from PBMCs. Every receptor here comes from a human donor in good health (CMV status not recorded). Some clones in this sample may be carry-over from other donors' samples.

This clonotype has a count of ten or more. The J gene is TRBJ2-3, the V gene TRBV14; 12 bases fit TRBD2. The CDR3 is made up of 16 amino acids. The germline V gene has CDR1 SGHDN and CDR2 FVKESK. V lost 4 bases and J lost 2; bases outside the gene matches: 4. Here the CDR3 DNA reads TGTGCCAGCAGCCGTGGACTAGCGGGGAACACAGATACGCAGTATTTT. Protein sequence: CASSRGLAGNTDTQYF.

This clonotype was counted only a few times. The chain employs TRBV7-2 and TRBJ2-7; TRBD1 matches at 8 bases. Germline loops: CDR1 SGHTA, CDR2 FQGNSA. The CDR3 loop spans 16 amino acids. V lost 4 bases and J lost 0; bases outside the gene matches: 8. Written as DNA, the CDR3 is TGTGCCAGCAGCTCAGTGGGGACAGGTAGCTCCTACGAGCAGTACTTC. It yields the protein CASSSVGTGSSYEQYF.

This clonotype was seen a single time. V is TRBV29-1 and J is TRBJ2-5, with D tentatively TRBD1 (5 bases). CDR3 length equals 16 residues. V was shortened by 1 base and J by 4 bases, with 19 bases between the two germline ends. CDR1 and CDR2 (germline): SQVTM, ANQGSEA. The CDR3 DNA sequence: TGCAGCGTTGAAGCCGGTAGGGTTTTTGGGGCAGAGACCCAGTACTTC. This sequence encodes CSVEAGRVFGAETQYF.

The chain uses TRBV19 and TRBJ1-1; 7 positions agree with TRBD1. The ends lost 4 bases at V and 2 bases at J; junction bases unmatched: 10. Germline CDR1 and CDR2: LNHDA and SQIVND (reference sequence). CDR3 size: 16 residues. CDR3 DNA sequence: TGTGCCAGTAGTAGAGAAAACAGGGGAATTAACACTGAAGCTTTCTTT. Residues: CASSRENRGINTEAFF.

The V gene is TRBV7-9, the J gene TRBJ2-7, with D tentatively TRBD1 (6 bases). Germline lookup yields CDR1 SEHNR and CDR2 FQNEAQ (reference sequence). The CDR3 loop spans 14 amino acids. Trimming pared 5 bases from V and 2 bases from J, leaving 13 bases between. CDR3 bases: TGTGCCAGCAGCCTCACAGGGATGACCTACGAGCAGTACTTC. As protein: CASSLTGMTYEQYF.

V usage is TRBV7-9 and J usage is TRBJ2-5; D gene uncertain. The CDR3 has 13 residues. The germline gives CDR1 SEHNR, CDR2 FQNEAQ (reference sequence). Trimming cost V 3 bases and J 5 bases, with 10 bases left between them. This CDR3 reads CASSFDTWETQYF. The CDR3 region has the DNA TGTGCCAGCAGCTTTGACACGTGGGAGACCCAGTACTTC. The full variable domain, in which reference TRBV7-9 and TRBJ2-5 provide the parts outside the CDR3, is DTGVSQNPRHKITKRGQNVTFRCDPISEHNRLYWYRQTLGQGPEFLTYFQNEAQLEKSRLLSDRFSAERPKGSFSTLEIQRTEQGDSAMYLCASSFDTWETQYFGPGTRLLVL.

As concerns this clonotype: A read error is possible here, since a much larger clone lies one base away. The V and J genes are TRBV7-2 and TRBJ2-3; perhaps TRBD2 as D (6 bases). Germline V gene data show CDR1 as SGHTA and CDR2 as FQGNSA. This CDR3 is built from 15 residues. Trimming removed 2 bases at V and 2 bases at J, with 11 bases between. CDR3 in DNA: TGTACCAGCAGCTTACTAGCGATGGTCACAGATACGCAGTATTTT. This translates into CTSSLLAMVTDTQYF.

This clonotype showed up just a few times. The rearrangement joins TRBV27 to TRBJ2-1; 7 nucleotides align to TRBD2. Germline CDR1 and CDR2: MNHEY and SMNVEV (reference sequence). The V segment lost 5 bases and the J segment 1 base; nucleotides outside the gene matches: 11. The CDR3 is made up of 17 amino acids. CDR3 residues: CASSRLAVKGSYNEQFF. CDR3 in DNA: TGTGCCAGCAGTCGTCTAGCGGTCAAGGGATCCTACAATGAGCAGTTCTTC.

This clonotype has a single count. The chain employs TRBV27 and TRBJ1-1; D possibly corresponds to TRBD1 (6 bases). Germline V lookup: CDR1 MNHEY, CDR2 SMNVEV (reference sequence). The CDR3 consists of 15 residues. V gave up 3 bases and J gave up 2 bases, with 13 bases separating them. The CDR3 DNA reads TGTGCCAGCAGTTTGAGGGGGGGACAAAACACTGAAGCTTTCTTT. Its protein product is CASSLRGGQNTEAFF.

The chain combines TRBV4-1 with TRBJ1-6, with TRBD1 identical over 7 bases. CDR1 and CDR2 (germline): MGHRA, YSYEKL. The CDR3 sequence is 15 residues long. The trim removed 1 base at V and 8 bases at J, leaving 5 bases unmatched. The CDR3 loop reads CASSQVRQGHSPLHF. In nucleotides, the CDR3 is TGCGCCAGCAGCCAAGTGCGACAGGGTCATTCACCCCTCCACTTT.

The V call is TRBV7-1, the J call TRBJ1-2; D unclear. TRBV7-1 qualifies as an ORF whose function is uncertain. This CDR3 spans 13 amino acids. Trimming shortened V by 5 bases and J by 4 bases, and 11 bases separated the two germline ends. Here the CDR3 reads CASSAGSSYGYTF. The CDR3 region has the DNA TGTGCCAGCAGCGCGGGGTCCTCCTATGGCTACACCTTC.

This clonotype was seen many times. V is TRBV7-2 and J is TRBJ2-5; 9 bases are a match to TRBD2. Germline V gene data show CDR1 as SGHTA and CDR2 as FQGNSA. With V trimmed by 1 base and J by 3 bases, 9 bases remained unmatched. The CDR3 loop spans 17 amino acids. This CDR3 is CASSLGLAGRGEETQYF. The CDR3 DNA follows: TGTGCCAGCAGCTTAGGGCTAGCGGGAAGGGGGGAAGAGACCCAGTACTTC. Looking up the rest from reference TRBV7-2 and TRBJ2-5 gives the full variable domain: GAGVSQSPSNKVTEKGKDVELRCDPISGHTALYWYRQSLGQGLEFLIYFQGNSAPDKSGLPSDRFSAERTGGSVSTLTIQRTQQEDSAVYLCASSLGLAGRGEETQYFGPGTRLLVL.

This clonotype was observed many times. The CDR3 nucleotides read TGTGCCAGCAGCTTAGCCTATCAGCCCCAGCATTTT. Encoded protein: CASSLAYQPQHF. The gene calls are TRBV7-2 and TRBJ1-5; D is undetermined. In germline, CDR1 is SGHTA, CDR2 FQGNSA. This CDR3 has 12 residues. The ends were cut back, 0 bases at V and 5 bases at J, with 2 bases in the middle. Full variable domain (missing parts from reference TRBV7-2 and TRBJ1-5): GAGVSQSPSNKVTEKGKDVELRCDPISGHTALYWYRQSLGQGLEFLIYFQGNSAPDKSGLPSDRFSAERTGGSVSTLTIQRTQQEDSAVYLCASSLAYQPQHFGDGTRLSIL.

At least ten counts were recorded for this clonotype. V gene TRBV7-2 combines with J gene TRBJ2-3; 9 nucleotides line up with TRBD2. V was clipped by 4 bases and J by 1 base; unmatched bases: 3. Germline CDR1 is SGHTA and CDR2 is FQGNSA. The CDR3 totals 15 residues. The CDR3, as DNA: TGTGCCAGCAGCTACCCTAGCGGGGGCACAGATACGCAGTATTTT. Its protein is CASSYPSGGTDTQYF.

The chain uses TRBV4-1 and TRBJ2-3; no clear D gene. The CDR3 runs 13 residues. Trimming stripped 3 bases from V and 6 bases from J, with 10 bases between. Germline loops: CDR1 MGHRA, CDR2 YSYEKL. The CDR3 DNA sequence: TGCGCCAGCAGCCATCGCCTTCTTGATACGCAGTATTTT. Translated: CASSHRLLDTQYF.

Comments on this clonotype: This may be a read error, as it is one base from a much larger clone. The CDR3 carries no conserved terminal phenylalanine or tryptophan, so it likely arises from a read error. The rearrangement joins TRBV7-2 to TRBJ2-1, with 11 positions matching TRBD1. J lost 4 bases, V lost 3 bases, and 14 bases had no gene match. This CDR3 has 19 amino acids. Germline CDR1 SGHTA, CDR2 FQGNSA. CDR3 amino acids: CASSLLGQGAPLGYNEQFY. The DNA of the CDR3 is TGTGCCAGCAGCTTGTTAGGACAGGGGGCACCGTTGGGATACAATGAGCAGTTCTAC.